One T cell receptor (beta chain) is described in this entry. Its matching antigen is unknown. These data come from a study of T cell responses to AZD1222 COVID-19 vaccine. Study results and limitations: Among vaccine-associated CD4 TCRs, coverage spanned spike, with dominance at 160-218 and 743-854. Of spike-specific TCRs, nearly half reportedly target regions left unmutated in variants.

Produced via immunoSEQ multiplex PCR; TCRdb's table is partial and in-frame only. Of about 180,000 clones in the sample, around nine tenths were seen once. The sequence was collected from an adult who received the AZD1222 COVID-19 vaccine. Sequences were derived from peripheral blood, sampled 28 days after the second AZD1222 dose.

The CDR3 sequence is CASKGLTEAFF. The CDR3, as DNA: TGTGCCAGTAAAGGTCTCACTGAAGCTTTCTTT. J is TRBJ1-1 and V is TRBV19, with no clear D. This CDR3 is 11 amino acids long. In germline, CDR1 is LNHDA, CDR2 SQIVND (reference sequence). V was shortened by 7 bases and J by 4 bases, with 7 bases between the two germline ends.